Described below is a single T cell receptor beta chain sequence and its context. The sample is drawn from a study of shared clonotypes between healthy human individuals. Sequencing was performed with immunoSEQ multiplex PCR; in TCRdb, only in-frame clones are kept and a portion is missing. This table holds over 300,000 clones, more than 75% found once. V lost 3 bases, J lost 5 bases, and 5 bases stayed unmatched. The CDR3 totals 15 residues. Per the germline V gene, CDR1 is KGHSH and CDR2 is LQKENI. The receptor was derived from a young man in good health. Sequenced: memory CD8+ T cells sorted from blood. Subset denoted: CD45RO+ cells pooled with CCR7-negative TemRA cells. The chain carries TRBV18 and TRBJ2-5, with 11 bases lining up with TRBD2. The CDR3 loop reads CASSPPTSGTETQYF. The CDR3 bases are TGTGCCAGCTCACCCCCGACTAGCGGGACGGAGACCCAGTACTTC.